This TCR beta chain was captured by sequencing in a study of cytomegalovirus exposure and HLA in healthy donors. Study outcomes and limitations: With high specificity and sensitivity, the classifier reportedly diagnosed cytomegalovirus status. Associated with cytomegalovirus, according to the listing, were 150 to 200 TCR beta chains.

V dropped 10 bases and J dropped 0; count of bases not matched to a gene: 14. Per germline, CDR1 LNHDA and CDR2 SQIVND (reference sequence). The CDR3 has 19 amino acids. Profiling relied on immunoSEQ multiplex PCR, and the TCRdb table lists in-frame clones only, not all of them. Altogether about 98,000 clones are present, 87% being singletons, with the ten largest covering 3% to 4.5%. Comment on this clone: Its antigen is not identified.

The TCR originated in a woman in her twenties or thirties in good health and CMV-seronegative. The V call is TRBV19, the J call TRBJ2-1; TRBD2 matches 14 bases. Sequenced input: PBMCs. In DNA form, the CDR3 reads TGTGCCACCCTACCAAAGACTAGCGGGAGGGCCGTCTCCTACAATGAGCAGTTCTTC. Its protein product is CATLPKTSGRAVSYNEQFF.